Reported below is one T cell receptor (beta chain). Its target is not known. This entry belongs to a study of T cell responses to AZD1222 COVID-19 vaccine. From germline, CDR1 is SEHNR and CDR2 FQNEAQ (reference sequence). V was pared by 5 bases and J by 4 bases, with 9 bases between. This CDR3 comprises 13 residues. Study results and limitations: The peak T cell response came first, and repertoires were sampled only after it.

Libraries were prepared by immunoSEQ multiplex PCR; TCRdb keeps only in-frame clonotypes and omits some of them. Of about 150,000 clones in the sample, about 92% were seen once. The sequence was obtained from an adult who received the AZD1222 COVID-19 vaccine. The V and J genes are TRBV7-9 and TRBJ1-3; D gene uncertain. The sample here was peripheral blood, taken 28 days after the second AZD1222 dose. In DNA form, the CDR3 reads TGTGCCAGCAGCCTATCCCAGGGAAACACCATATATTTT. It codes for CASSLSQGNTIYF.